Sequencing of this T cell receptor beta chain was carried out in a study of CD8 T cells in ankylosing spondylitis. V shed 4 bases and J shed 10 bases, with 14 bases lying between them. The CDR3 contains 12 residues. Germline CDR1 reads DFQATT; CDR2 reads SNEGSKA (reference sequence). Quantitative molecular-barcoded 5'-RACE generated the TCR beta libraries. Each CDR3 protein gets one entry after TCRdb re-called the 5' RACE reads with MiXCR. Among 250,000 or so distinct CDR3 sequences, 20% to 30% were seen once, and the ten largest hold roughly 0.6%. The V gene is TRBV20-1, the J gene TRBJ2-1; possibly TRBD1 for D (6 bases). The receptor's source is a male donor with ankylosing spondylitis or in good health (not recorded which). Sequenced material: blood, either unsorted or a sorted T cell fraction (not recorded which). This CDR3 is CSATRQASEQFF. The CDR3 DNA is TGCAGTGCTACAAGACAGGCCTCAGAGCAGTTCTTC.